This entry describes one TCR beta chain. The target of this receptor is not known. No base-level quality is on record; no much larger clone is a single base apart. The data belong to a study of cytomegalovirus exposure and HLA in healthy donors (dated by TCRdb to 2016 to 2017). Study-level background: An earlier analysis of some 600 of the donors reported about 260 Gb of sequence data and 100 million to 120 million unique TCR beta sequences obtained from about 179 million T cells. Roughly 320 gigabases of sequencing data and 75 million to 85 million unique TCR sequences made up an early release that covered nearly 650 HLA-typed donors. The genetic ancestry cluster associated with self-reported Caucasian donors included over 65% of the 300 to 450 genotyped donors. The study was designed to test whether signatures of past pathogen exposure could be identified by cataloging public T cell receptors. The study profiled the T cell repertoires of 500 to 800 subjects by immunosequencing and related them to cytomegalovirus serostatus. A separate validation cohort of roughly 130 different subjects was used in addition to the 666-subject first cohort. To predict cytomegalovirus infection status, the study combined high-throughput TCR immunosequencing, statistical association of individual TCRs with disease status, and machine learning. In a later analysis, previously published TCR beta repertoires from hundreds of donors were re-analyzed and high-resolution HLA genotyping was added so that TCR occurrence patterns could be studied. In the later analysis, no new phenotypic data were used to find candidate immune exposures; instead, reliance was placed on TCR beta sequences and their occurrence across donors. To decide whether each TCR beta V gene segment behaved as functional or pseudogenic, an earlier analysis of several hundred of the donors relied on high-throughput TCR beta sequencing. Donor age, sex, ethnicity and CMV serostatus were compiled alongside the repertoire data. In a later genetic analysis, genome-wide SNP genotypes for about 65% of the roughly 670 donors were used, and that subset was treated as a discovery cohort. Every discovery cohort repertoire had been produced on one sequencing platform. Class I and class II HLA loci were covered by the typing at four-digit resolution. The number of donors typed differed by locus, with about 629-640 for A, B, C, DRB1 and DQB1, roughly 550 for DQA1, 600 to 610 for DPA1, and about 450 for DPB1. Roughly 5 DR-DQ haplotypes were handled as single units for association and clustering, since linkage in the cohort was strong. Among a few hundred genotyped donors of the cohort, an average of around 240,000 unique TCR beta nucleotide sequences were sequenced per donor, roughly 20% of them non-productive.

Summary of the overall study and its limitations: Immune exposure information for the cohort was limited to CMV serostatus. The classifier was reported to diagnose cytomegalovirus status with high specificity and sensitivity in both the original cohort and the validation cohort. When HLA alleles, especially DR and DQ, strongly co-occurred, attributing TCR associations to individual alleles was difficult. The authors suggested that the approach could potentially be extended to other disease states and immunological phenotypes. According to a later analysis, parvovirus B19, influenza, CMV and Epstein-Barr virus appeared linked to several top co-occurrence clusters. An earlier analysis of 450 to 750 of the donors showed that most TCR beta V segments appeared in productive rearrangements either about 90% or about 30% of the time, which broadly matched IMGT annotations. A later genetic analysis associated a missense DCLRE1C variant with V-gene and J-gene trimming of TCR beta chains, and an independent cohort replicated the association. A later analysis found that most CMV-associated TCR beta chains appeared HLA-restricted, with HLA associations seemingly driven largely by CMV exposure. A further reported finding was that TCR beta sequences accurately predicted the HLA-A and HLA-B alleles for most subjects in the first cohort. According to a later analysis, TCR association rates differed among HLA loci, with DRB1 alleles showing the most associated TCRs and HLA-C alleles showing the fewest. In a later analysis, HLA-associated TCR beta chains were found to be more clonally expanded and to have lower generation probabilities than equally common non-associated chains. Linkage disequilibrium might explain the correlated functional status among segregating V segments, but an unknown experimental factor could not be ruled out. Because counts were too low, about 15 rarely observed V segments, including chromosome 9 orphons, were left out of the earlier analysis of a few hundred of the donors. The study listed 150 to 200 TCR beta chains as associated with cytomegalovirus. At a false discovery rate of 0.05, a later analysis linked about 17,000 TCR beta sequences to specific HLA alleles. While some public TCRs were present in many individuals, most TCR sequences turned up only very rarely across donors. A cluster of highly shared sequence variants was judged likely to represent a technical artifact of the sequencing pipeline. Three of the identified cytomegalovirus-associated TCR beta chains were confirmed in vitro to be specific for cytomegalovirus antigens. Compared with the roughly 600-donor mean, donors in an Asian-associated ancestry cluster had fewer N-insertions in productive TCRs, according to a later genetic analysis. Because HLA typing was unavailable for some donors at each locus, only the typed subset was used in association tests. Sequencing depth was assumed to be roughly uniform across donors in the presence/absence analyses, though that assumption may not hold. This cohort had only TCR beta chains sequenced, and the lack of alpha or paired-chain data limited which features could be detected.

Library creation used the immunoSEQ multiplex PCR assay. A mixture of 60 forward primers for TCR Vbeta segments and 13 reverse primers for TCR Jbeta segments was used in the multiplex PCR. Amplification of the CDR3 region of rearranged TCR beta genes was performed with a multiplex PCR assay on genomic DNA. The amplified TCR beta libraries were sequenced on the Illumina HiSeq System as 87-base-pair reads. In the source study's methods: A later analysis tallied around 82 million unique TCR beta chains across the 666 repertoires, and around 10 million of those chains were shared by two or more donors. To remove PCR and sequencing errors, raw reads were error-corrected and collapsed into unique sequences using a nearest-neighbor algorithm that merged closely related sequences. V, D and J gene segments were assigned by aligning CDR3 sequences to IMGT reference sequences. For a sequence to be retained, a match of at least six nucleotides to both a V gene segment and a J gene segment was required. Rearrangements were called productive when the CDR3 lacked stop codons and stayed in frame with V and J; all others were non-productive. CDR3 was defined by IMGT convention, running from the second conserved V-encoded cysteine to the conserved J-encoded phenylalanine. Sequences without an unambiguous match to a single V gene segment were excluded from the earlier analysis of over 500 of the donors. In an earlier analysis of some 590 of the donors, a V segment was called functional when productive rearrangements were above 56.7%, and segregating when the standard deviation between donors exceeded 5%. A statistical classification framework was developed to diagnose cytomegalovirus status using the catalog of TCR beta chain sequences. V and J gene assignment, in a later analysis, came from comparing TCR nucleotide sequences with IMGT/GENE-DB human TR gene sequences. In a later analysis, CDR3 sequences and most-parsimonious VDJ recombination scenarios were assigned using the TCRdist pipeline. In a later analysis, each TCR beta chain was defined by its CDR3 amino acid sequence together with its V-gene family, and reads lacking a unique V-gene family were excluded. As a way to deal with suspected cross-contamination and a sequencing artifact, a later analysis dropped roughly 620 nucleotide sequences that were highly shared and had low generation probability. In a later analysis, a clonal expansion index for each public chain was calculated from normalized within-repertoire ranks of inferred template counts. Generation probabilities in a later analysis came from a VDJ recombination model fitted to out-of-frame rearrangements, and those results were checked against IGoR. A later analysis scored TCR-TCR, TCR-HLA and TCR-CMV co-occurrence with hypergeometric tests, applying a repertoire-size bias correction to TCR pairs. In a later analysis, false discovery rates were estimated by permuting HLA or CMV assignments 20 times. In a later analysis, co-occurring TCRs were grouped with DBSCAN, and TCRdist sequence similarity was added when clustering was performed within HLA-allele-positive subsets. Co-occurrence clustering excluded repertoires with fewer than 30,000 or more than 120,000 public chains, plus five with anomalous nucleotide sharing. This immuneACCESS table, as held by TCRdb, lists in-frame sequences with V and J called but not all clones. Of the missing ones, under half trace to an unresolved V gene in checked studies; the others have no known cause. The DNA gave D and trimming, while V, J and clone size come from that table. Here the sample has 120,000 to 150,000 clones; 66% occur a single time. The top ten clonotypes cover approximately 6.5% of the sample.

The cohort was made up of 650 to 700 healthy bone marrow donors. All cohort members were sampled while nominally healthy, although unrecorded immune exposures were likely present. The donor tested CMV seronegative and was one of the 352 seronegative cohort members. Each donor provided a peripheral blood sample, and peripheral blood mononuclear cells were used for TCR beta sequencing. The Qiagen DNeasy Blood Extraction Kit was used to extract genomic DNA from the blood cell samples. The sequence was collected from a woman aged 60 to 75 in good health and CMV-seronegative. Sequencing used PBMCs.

The CDR3 reads as follows: CASRLAGGTVEQFF. The DNA sequence is given as TGTGCCAGCAGGCTAGCGGGGGGGACGGTTGAGCAGTTCTTC. The chain is assembled from TRBV2 and TRBJ2-1, with 12 bases aligning to TRBD2. V lost 6 bases and J lost 9 bases, and the count of bases not matched to a germline gene is 6. The germline V gene sets CDR1 to SNHLY and CDR2 to FYNNEI. Measured from the cysteine to the phenylalanine, the CDR3 is 14 residues long. Left in the record is the CDR3 DNA by itself, 42 bases read in frame from the first base.